This TCR beta chain was sequenced during a study of preoperative IRX-2 immunotherapy in early breast cancer. As for treatment: preoperative locoregional IRX-2 cytokine immunotherapy. Preoperative locoregional IRX-2 cytokine immunotherapy was tested in the phase Ib source study. The method was immunoSEQ multiplex PCR; TCRdb's version includes in-frame clones alone and lacks a portion of them. Of around 57,000 clones in the sample, 94% were seen once. The CDR3 length is 11 residues. The V gene's germline CDR1 is SNHLY and CDR2 FYNNEI. Trimming cost V 11 bases and J 7 bases; bases outside gene matches: 6.

This material was collected from a patient treated with IRX-2 immunotherapy. V is TRBV2 and J is TRBJ2-7; 9 nucleotides line up with TRBD1. The sequence derives from a human donor with breast cancer. CDR3 in DNA: TGTGCCGGTCGGGACAGGGATGAGCAGTACTTC. Protein product: CAGRDRDEQYF.